This T cell receptor (beta chain) was observed in a study of shared clonotypes between healthy human individuals. Study-wide points: Naive subsets typically showed greater estimated richness than memory subsets. The study found about 5.1% of naive CD4 clonotypes shared across four donors.

Measured with immunoSEQ multiplex PCR; TCRdb has only the in-frame clones, and not every one. The data hold 100,000 to 120,000 clones, with 55% to 70% observed a single time. Concerning this clone: Its antigen remains unknown.

Deletions cut 2 bases from V and 6 bases from J, with 11 bases between. This CDR3 is 14 amino acids long. Germline lookup yields CDR1 SGHNT and CDR2 YENEEA. The sample consisted of memory CD8+ T cells sorted from blood. Sample subset: CD45RO+ cells pooled with CCR7-negative TemRA cells. The TCR originated in a woman in her 30s in good health. The genes are TRBV11-3 and TRBJ2-1, with no clear D. CDR3 nucleotides: TGTGCCAGCAGCTTAAGTCCGACACTCAATGAGCAGTTCTTC. Amino acid sequence: CASSLSPTLNEQFF.